The present TCR beta chain was sequenced within a study of shared clonotypes between healthy human individuals. Germline V gives CDR1 SGHTA, CDR2 FQGNSA. The ends were cut back, 7 bases at V and 1 base at J, with 16 bases in the middle. The CDR3 runs to 15 residues. Study findings and constraints: Clonotypes shared by all four sorted-subset donors had higher generation probabilities than non-shared clonotypes. Several donors held about 5% of naive CD4 clonotypes in common. Clonotype sharing across donors was expected to vary with sequencing depth.

Sequencing used immunoSEQ multiplex PCR; TCRdb keeps in-frame clones, though not all of them. The data contain 550,000 to 800,000 clones, roughly 88% of them singletons. With regard to this clone: No antigen is known for it.

Sequences were obtained from memory CD8+ T cells from PBMCs. Subset denoted: CD45RO+ cells pooled with CCR7-negative TemRA cells. The clonotype originates from a man aged 18 to 35 in good health. Some clones in this sample may be carry-over from other donors' samples. The rearrangement links TRBV7-2 to TRBJ1-1, with a weak D call TRBD1 (6 bases). The CDR3 DNA reads as TGTGCCAGCAACCGAGGGGGGACACCGAACACTGAAGCTTTCTTT. Translating gives CASNRGGTPNTEAFF.